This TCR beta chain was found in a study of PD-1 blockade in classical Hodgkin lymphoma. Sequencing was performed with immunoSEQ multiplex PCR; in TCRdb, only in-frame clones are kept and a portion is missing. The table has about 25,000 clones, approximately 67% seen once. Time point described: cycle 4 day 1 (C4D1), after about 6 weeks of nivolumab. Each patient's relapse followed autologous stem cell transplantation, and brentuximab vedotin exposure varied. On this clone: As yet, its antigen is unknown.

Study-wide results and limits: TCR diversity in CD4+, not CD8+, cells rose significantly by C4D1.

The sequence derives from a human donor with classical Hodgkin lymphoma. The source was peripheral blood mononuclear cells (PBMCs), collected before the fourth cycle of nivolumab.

CDR3 sequence: CASRGLAFGGNEQFF. The CDR3 region has the DNA TGTGCCAGCAGGGGACTAGCGTTCGGTGGGAATGAGCAGTTCTTC. The chain recombines TRBV2 with TRBJ2-1; TRBD2 agrees at 10 bases. V was clipped by 6 bases and J by 7 bases; unmatched bases: 9. The CDR3 is made up of 15 amino acids. CDR1 SNHLY and CDR2 FYNNEI come from the germline V gene.